A selection of T cell receptor beta chains follows, all from one sample in a study of cytomegalovirus exposure and HLA in healthy donors. Produced via immunoSEQ multiplex PCR; TCRdb's table is partial and in-frame only. The table records about 130,000 clones, around 67% of them present only once. The sequenced sample consisted of PBMCs. The receptors were gathered from a man in his sixties in good health and CMV-seropositive. Each CDR3 is given with its conserved first and last residue. The D gene is left open where the match is weak. Size is omitted from some rows. Given values are once, few, many or a class for expanded clones.

J gene: TRBJ1-6; V gene: TRBV6-5; D gene: -; clone size: -; CDR3 DNA: TGTGCCAGCAGTTACTCGACAGGCCGCTATTCACCCCTCCACTTT; CDR3 protein: CASSYSTGRYSPLHF
J gene: TRBJ1-2; V gene: TRBV5-6; D gene: -; clone size: -; CDR3 DNA: TGTGCCAGCAGCTTGGTCGGGGAAAACTATGGCTACACCTTC; CDR3 protein: CASSLVGENYGYTF
J gene: TRBJ2-2; V gene: TRBV9; D gene: -; clone size: -; CDR3 DNA: TGTGCCAGCAGCGCGACAGGCACGAACACCGGGGAGCTGTTTTTT; CDR3 protein: CASSATGTNTGELFF
J gene: TRBJ2-1; V gene: TRBV2; D gene: TRBD2; clone size: -; CDR3 DNA: TGTGCCAGCACCGTCCCGGGACTAGGCAATGAGCAGTTCTTC; CDR3 protein: CASTVPGLGNEQFF
J gene: TRBJ2-7; V gene: TRBV5-8; D gene: -; clone size: -; CDR3 DNA: TGTGCCAGCAGCTTGCTTTCCGAGCAGTACTTC; CDR3 protein: CASSLLSEQYF
J gene: TRBJ2-2; V gene: TRBV10-1; D gene: TRBD1; clone size: -; CDR3 DNA: TGCGCCAGCGGCGGCTGGACAGGGGGAATCGGGGAGCTGTTTTTT; CDR3 protein: CASGGWTGGIGELFF
J gene: TRBJ2-1; V gene: TRBV30; D gene: TRBD2; clone size: -; CDR3 DNA: TGTGCCTGGAGCTTAGCGGGGGGGGGCCGATCCTCCTACAATGAGCAGTTCTTC; CDR3 protein: CAWSLAGGGRSSYNEQFF
J gene: TRBJ1-2; V gene: TRBV28; D gene: TRBD1; clone size: -; CDR3 DNA: TGTGCCAGCAAGGGGGCCGGAGCTAACTATGGCTACACCTTC; CDR3 protein: CASKGAGANYGYTF
J gene: TRBJ1-2; V gene: TRBV5-6; D gene: TRBD1; clone size: -; CDR3 DNA: TGTGCCAGCAGCTACGGGACAGGGAACTATGGCTACACCTTC; CDR3 protein: CASSYGTGNYGYTF
J gene: TRBJ1-2; V gene: TRBV11-3; D gene: TRBD1; clone size: few; CDR3 DNA: TGTGCCAGCAGCTTAGGCCCAACAGGGGTTTATGGCTACACCTTC; CDR3 protein: CASSLGPTGVYGYTF
J gene: TRBJ1-2; V gene: TRBV6-4; D gene: -; clone size: -; CDR3 DNA: TGTGCCAGCAGTGACAATACAGTGTTGTACACCTTC; CDR3 protein: CASSDNTVLYTF
J gene: TRBJ2-2; V gene: TRBV18; D gene: TRBD2; clone size: -; CDR3 DNA: TGTGCCAGCTCACCGCTAGCGGGGGGCATCGGCGGGGAGCTGTTTTTT; CDR3 protein: CASSPLAGGIGGELFF
J gene: TRBJ2-3; V gene: TRBV4-2; D gene: -; clone size: -; CDR3 DNA: TGTGCCAGCAGCCAACCGAGCGGTAACACAGATACGCAGTATTTT; CDR3 protein: CASSQPSGNTDTQYF
J gene: TRBJ1-1; V gene: TRBV28; D gene: -; clone size: -; CDR3 DNA: TGTGCCAGCAGGGAGTTTCTGGACACTGAAGCTTTCTTT; CDR3 protein: CASREFLDTEAFF
J gene: TRBJ2-1; V gene: TRBV4-1; D gene: TRBD1; clone size: few; CDR3 DNA: TGCGCCAGCAGCCAACCTTTTCGACGAGACAGGGGTACCGGTGAGCAGTTCTTC; CDR3 protein: CASSQPFRRDRGTGEQFF